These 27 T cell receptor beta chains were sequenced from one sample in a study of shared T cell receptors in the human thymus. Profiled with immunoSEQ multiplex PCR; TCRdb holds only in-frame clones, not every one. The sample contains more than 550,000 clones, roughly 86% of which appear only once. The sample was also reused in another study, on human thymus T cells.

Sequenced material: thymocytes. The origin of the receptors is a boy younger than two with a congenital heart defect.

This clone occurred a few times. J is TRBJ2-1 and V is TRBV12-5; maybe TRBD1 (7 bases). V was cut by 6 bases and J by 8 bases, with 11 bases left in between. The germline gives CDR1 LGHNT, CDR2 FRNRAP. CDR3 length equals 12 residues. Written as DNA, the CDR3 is TGTGCTAGTGGCGGAGGGGGCTATGAGCAGTTCTTC. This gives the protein CASGGGGYEQFF.

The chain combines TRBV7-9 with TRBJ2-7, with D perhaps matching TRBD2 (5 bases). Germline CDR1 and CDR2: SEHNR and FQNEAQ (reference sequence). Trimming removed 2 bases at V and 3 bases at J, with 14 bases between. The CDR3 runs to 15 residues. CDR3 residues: CASSLLASRDYEQYF. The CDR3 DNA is TGTGCCAGCAGCTTACTGGCTAGCCGAGACTACGAGCAGTACTTC.

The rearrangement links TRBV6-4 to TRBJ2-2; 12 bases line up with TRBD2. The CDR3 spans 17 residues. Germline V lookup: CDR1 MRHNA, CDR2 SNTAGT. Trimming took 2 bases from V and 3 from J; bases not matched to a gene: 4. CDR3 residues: CASSDKGTSGYTGELFF. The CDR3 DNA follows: TGTGCCAGCAGTGACAAAGGGACTAGCGGGTACACCGGGGAGCTGTTTTTT.

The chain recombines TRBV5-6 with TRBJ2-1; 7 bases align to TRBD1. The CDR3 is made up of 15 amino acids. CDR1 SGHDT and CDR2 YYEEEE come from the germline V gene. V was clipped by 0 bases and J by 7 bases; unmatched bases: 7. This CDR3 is CASSLVSNRGNEQFF. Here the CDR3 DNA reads TGTGCCAGCAGCTTGGTTAGTAACAGGGGAAATGAGCAGTTCTTC.

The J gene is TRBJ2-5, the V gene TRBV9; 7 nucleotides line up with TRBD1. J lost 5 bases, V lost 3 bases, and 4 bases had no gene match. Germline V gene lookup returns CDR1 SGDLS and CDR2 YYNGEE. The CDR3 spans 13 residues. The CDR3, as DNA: TGTGCCAGCAGCGAAGGACAGGTGGAGACCCAGTACTTC. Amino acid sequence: CASSEGQVETQYF.

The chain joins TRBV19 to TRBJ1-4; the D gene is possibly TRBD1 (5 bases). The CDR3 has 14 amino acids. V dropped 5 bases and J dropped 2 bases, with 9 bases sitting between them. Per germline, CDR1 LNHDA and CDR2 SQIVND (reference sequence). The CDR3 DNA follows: TGTGCCAGTAGTCCGGGGGGGACTAATGAAAAACTGTTTTTT. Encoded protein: CASSPGGTNEKLFF.

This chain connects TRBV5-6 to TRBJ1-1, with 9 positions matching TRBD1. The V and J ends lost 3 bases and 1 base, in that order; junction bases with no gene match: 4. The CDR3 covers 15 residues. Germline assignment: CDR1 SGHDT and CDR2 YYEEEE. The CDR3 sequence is CASSSTGGRNTEAFF. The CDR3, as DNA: TGTGCCAGCAGCTCAACAGGGGGCAGGAACACTGAAGCTTTCTTT. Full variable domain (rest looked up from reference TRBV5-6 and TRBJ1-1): DAGVTQSPTHLIKTRGQQVTLRCSPKSGHDTVSWYQQALGQGPQFIFQYYEEEERQRGNFPDRFSGHQFPNYSSELNVNALLLGDSALYLCASSSTGGRNTEAFFGQGTRLTVV.

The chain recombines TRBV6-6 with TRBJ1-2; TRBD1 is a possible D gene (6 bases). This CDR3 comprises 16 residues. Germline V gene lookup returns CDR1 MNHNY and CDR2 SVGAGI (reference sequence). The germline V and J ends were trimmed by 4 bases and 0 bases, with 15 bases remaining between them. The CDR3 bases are TGTGCCAGCAGTTCACGACAGGTCGGCTCTAACTATGGCTACACCTTC. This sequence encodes CASSSRQVGSNYGYTF.

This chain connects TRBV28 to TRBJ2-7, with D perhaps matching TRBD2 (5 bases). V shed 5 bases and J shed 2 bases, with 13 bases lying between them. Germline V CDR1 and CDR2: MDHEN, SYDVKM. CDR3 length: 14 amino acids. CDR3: CASSPAVSPYEQYF. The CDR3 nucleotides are TGTGCCAGCAGTCCAGCGGTCTCCCCCTACGAGCAGTACTTC.

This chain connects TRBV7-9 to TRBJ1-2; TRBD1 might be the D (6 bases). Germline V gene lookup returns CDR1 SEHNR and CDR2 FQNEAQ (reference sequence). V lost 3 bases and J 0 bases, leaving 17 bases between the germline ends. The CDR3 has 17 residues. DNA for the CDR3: TGTGCCAGCAGCTTTATGCCAGGGGTCTCAGCTAACTATGGCTACACCTTC. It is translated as CASSFMPGVSANYGYTF.

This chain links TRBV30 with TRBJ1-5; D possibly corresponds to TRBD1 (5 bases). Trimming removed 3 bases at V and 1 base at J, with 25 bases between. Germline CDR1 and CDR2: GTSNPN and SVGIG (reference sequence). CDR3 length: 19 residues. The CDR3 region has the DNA TGTGCCTGGAGCGCAGATTGTCGTCAGGGCGTTTTGAGCAATCAGCCCCAGCATTTT. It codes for CAWSADCRQGVLSNQPQHF. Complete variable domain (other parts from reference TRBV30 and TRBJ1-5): SQTIHQWPATLVQPVGSPLSLECTVEGTSNPNLYWYRQAAGRGLQLLFYSVGIGQISSEVPQNLSASRPQDRQFILSSKKLLLSDSGFYLCAWSADCRQGVLSNQPQHFGDGTRLSIL.

This chain's CDR3 is CASGSPRNEQFF. The CDR3, as DNA: TGTGCTAGTGGTTCCCCTAGAAATGAGCAGTTCTTC. V gene TRBV12-5 combines with J gene TRBJ2-1; no firm D call. The V gene lost 4 bases and the J gene lost 7 bases, with 8 bases spanning the gap. Looked up from germline, CDR1 is LGHNT and CDR2 is FRNRAP. The CDR3 is made up of 12 amino acids.

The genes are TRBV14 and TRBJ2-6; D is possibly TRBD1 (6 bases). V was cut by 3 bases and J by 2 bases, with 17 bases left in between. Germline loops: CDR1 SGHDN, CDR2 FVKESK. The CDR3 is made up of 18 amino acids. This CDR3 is CASSQATGTYAGANVLTF. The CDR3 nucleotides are TGTGCCAGCAGCCAGGCAACAGGGACCTATGCTGGGGCCAACGTCCTGACTTTC.

CDR3 residues: CASSQDREKNYGYTF. CDR3 bases: TGTGCCAGCAGCCAAGACAGGGAAAAGAACTATGGCTACACCTTC. The chain is built from TRBV14 and TRBJ1-2; D perhaps matches TRBD1 (5 bases). The CDR3 totals 15 residues. V lost 0 bases, J lost 2 bases, and 10 bases lay in between. Germline V gene sequence: CDR1 SGHDN, CDR2 FVKESK. Supplemented by reference TRBV14 and TRBJ1-2, the full variable domain reads EAGVTQFPSHSVIEKGQTVTLRCDPISGHDNLYWYRRVMGKEIKFLLHFVKESKQDESGMPNNRFLAERTGGTYSTLKVQPAELEDSGVYFCASSQDREKNYGYTFGSGTRLTVV.

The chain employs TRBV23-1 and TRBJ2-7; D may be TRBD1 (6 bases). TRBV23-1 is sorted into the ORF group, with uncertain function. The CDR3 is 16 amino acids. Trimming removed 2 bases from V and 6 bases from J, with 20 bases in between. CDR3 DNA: TGCGCCAGCAGTCAACCACAGGGTCCCTCTACTACCGAGCAGTACTTC. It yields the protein CASSQPQGPSTTEQYF.

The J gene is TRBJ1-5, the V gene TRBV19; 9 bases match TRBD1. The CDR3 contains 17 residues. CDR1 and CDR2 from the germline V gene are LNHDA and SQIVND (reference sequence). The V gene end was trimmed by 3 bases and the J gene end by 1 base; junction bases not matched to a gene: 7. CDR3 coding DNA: TGTGCCAGTAGTATTTTGACAGGGGGTGGGAGCAATCAGCCCCAGCATTTT. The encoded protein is CASSILTGGGSNQPQHF.

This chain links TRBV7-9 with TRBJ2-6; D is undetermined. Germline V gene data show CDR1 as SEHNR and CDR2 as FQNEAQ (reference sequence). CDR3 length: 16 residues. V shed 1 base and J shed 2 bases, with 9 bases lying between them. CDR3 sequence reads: CASSLVYQAGANVLTF. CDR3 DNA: TGTGCCAGCAGCTTAGTTTACCAGGCTGGGGCCAACGTCCTGACTTTC.

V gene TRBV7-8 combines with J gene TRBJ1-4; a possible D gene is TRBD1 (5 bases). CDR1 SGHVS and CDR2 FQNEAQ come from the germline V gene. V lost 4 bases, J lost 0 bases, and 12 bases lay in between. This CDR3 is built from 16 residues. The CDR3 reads CASSSPGQATNEKLFF. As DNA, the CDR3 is TGTGCCAGCAGCTCCCCCGGACAAGCAACTAATGAAAAACTGTTTTTT. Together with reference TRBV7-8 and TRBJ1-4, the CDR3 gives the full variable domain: GAGVSQSPRYKVAKRGQDVALRCDPISGHVSLFWYQQALGQGPEFLTYFQNEAQLDKSGLPSDRFFAERPEGSVSTLKIQRTQQEDSAVYLCASSSPGQATNEKLFFGSGTQLSVL.

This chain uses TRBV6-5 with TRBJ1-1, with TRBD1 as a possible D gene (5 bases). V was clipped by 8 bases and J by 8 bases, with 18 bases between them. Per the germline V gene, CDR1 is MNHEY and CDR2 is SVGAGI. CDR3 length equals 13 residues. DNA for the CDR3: TGTGCCAGCTGGTCAGGGACTTTCTCGGAAGCTTTCTTT. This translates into CASWSGTFSEAFF.

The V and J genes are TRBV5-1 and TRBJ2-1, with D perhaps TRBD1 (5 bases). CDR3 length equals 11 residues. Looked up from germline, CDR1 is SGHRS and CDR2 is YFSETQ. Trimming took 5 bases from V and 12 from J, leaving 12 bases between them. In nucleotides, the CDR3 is TGCGCCAGCAGTTATGGACACGGGCAGTTCTTC. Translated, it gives CASSYGHGQFF.

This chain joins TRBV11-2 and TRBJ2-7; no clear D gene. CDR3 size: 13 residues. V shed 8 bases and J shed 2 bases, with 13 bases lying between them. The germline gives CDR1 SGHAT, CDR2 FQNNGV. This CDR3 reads CASRRSRPYEQYF. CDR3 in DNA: TGTGCCAGCCGGCGTAGCCGACCCTACGAGCAGTACTTC.

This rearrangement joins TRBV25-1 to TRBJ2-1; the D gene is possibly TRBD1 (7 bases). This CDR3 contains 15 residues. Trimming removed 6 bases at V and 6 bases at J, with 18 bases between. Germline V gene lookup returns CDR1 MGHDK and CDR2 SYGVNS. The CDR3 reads CASRQTSGGRNEQFF. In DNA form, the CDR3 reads TGTGCCAGCAGACAAACCTCAGGGGGGCGCAATGAGCAGTTCTTC.

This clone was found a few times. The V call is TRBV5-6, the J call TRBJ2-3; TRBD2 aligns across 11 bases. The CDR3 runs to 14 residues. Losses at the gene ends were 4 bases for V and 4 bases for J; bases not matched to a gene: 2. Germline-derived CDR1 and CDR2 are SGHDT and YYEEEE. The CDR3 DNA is TGTGCCAGCAGCGGGGGACTAGCGGCAGATACGCAGTATTTT. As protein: CASSGGLAADTQYF.

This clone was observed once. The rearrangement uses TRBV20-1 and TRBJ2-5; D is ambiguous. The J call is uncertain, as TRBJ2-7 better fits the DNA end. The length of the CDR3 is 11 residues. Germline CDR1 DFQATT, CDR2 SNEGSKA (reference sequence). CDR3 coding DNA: TGCAGTGCTAGTCTGCGGTACGAGCAGTACTTC. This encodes CSASLRYEQYF.

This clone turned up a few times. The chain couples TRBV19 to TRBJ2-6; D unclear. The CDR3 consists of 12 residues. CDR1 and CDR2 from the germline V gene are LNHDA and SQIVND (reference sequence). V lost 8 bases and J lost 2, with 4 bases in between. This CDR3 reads CASQAGANVLTF. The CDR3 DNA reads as TGTGCCAGTCAGGCTGGGGCCAACGTCCTGACTTTC.

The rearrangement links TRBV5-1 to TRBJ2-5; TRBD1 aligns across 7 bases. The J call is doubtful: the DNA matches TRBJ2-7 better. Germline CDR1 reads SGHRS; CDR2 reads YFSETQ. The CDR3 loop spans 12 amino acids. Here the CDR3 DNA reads TGCGCCAGTGGACAGGACTCCTACGAGCAGTACTTC. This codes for CASGQDSYEQYF.

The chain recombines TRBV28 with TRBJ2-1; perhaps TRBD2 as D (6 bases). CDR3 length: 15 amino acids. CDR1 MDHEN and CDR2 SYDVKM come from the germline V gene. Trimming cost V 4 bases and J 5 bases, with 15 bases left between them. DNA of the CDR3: TGTGCCAGCAGTTCGACCCGGGACTGGAACAATGAGCAGTTCTTC. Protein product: CASSSTRDWNNEQFF.